These T cell receptor beta chains were read from a single sample in a study of human T cells and chemical hapten exposure. TCRdb processed the RACE reads anew with MiXCR; each CDR3 protein has one entry. The data hold over 300,000 distinct CDR3 sequences, with around 5.5% observed a single time. The sample consisted of whole blood, taken in connection with sensitization to the hapten diphenylcyclopropenone (DPC). The receptors derive from a woman aged 45 to 65 with alopecia areata. Some clones in this sample may be carry-over from other donors' samples. Each CDR3 is given with its conserved first and last residue. Fields, in order: V gene, clone size, D gene, J gene, CDR3 protein, CDR3 DNA. A D gene is named only where the DNA matches it firmly. Clone sizes are given selectively: once, few, many, or a class where the clone is expanded.

V gene: TRBV7-2; clone size: many; D gene: TRBD1; J gene: TRBJ1-1; CDR3 protein: CASSQTGSTEAFF; CDR3 DNA: TGTGCCAGCAGCCAGACAGGGTCCACTGAAGCTTTCTTT
V gene: TRBV7-9; clone size: many; D gene: TRBD2; J gene: TRBJ2-7; CDR3 protein: CASSLGAAGVIEQYF; CDR3 DNA: TGTGCCAGCAGCTTAGGCGCGGCGGGGGTGATCGAGCAGTACTTC
V gene: TRBV6-5; clone size: many; D gene: TRBD2; J gene: TRBJ2-3; CDR3 protein: CASSYATSGGGTDTQYF; CDR3 DNA: TGTGCCAGCAGTTACGCCACTAGCGGAGGGGGTACAGATACGCAGTATTTT
V gene: TRBV5-5; clone size: many; D gene: TRBD1; J gene: TRBJ1-1; CDR3 protein: CASSLSPRGTGGGSEAFF; CDR3 DNA: TGTGCCAGCAGCTTGAGTCCGCGGGGCACAGGGGGCGGATCTGAAGCTTTCTTT
V gene: TRBV4-2; clone size: .; D gene: .; J gene: TRBJ1-2; CDR3 protein: CASSQVGRGYTF; CDR3 DNA: TGTGCCAGCAGCCAAGTAGGGCGCGGCTACACCTTC
V gene: TRBV7-2; clone size: few; D gene: .; J gene: TRBJ1-6; CDR3 protein: CASRGGYYNSPLHF; CDR3 DNA: TGTGCCAGCAGGGGGGGGTATTACAATTCACCCCTCCACTTT
V gene: TRBV7-9; clone size: many; D gene: TRBD1; J gene: TRBJ2-1; CDR3 protein: CASSRTGSYNEQFF; CDR3 DNA: TGTGCCAGCAGCCGGACAGGGAGCTACAATGAGCAGTTCTTC
V gene: TRBV20-1; clone size: many; D gene: .; J gene: TRBJ1-4; CDR3 protein: CSAGRTGEKLFF; CDR3 DNA: TGCAGTGCTGGTAGAACAGGCGAAAAACTGTTTTTT
V gene: TRBV6-5; clone size: many; D gene: .; J gene: TRBJ2-2; CDR3 protein: CASRFTAERANTGELFF; CDR3 DNA: TGTGCCAGCAGGTTCACAGCGGAACGCGCGAACACCGGGGAGCTGTTTTTT
V gene: TRBV6-1; clone size: many; D gene: .; J gene: TRBJ1-5; CDR3 protein: CASSEYGSGPQHF; CDR3 DNA: TGTGCCAGCAGTGAATATGGTTCGGGGCCCCAGCATTTT
V gene: TRBV6-6; clone size: many; D gene: .; J gene: TRBJ1-6; CDR3 protein: CASSHDSPLHF; CDR3 DNA: TGTGCCAGCAGTCATGATTCACCCCTCCACTTT
V gene: TRBV12-3/TRBV12-4; clone size: few; D gene: .; J gene: TRBJ2-3; CDR3 protein: CASSASIGTQYF; CDR3 DNA: TGTGCCAGCAGTGCTAGCATAGGTACGCAGTATTTT
V gene: TRBV28; clone size: few; D gene: TRBD1; J gene: TRBJ1-1; CDR3 protein: CASTETGLNTEAFF; CDR3 DNA: TGTGCCAGCACTGAGACAGGGCTGAACACTGAAGCTTTCTTT
V gene: TRBV6-1; clone size: many; D gene: .; J gene: TRBJ2-1; CDR3 protein: CASSEASGPKGEQFF; CDR3 DNA: TGTGCCAGCAGTGAAGCCTCGGGACCTAAGGGCGAGCAGTTCTTC